This TCR beta chain was identified in a study of T cell responses to AZD1222 COVID-19 vaccine. Using immunoSEQ multiplex PCR, the repertoire was profiled, and TCRdb retains in-frame clones only, with some absent. The table records more than 95,000 clones, nearly 95% of them present only once. Trimming stripped 4 bases from V and 0 bases from J, with 13 bases between. Germline V lookup: CDR1 SGHDN, CDR2 FVKESK. This CDR3 has 15 residues. This clone was observed once. The source material was peripheral blood, sampled on day 0 of AZD1222 vaccination. This clonotype was sampled from an adult in good health. The gene calls are TRBV14 and TRBJ2-7; D unclear. CDR3 in amino acids: CASSPTPLSSYEQYF. DNA of the CDR3: TGTGCCAGCAGCCCAACGCCGTTGAGCTCCTACGAGCAGTACTTC.